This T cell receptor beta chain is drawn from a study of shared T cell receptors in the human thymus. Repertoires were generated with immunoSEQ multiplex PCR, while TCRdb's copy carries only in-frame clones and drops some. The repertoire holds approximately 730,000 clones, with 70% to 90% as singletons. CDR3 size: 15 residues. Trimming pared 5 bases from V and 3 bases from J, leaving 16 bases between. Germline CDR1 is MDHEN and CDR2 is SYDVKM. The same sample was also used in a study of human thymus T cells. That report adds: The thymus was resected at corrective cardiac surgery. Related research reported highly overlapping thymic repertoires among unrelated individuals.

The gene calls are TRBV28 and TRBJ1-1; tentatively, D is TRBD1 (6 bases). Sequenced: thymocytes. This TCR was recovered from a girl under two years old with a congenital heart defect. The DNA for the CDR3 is TGTGCCAGCAGTCCGCCTACAGGGAACTACACTGAAGCTTTCTTT. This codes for CASSPPTGNYTEAFF.